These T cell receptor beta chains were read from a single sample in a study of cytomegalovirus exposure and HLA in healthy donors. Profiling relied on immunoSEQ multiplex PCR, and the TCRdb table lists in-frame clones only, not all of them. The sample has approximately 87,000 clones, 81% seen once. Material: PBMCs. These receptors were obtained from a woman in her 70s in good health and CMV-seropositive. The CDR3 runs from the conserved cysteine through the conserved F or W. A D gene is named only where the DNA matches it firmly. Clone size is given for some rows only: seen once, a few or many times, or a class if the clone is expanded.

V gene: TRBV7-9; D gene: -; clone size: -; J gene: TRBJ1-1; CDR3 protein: CSSSLVRQAKAFF; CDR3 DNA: TGTTCCAGCAGCTTAGTCCGACAGGCTAAAGCTTTCTTT
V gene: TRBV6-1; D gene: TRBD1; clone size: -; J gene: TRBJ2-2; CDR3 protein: CASPPGQGNTGELFF; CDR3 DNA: TGTGCCAGCCCCCCGGGACAGGGGAACACCGGGGAGCTGTTTTTT
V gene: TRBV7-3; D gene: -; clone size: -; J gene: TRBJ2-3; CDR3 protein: CASSFGGGPDTQYF; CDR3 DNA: TGTGCCAGCAGCTTCGGGGGAGGCCCAGATACGCAGTATTTT
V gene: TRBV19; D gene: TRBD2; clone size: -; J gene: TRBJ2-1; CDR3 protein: CASSLRTSGSFGSSYNEQFF; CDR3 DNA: TGTGCCAGTAGTCTGAGGACTAGCGGGAGCTTCGGCAGCTCCTACAATGAGCAGTTCTTC
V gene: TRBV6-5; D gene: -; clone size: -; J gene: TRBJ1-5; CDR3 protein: CASSPKGNNQPQHF; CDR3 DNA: TGTGCCAGCAGTCCAAAGGGGAACAATCAGCCCCAGCATTTT
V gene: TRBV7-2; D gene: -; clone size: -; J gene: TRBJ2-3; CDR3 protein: CASSFDGRVTDTQYF; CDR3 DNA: TGTGCCAGCAGCTTTGATGGGAGAGTGACAGATACGCAGTATTTT
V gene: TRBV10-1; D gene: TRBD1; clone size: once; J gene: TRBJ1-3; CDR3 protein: CASPDRAAGNTIYF; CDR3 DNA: TGCGCCAGCCCAGACAGGGCGGCTGGAAACACCATATATTTT
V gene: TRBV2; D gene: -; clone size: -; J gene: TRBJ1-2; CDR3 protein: CASSGYRENGYTF; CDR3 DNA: TGTGCCAGCAGTGGATACAGGGAAAACGGCTACACCTTC
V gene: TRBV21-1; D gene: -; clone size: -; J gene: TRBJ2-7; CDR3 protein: CASPKTKEEGLAELSYEQYF; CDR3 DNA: TGTGCCAGCCCCAAAACCAAAGAGGAGGGGCTAGCGGAACTCTCCTACGAGCAGTACTTC
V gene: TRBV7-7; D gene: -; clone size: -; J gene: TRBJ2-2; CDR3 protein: CASSSSGTPNTGELFF; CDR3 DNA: TGTGCTAGCAGCTCGTCCGGGACTCCTAACACCGGGGAGCTGTTTTTT
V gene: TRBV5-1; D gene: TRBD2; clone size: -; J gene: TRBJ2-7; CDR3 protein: CASSLGLAVSSYEQYF; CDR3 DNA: TGCGCCAGCAGCCTGGGACTAGCGGTAAGCTCCTACGAGCAGTACTTC
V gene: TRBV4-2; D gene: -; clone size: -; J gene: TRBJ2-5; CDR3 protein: CASSQGGQDETQYF; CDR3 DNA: TGTGCCAGCAGCCAAGGGGGGCAAGACGAGACCCAGTACTTC
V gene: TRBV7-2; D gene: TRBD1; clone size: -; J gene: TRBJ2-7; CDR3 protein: CASNNDRGQGSYEQYF; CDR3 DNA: TGTGCCAGCAACAATGATCGGGGACAGGGATCCTACGAGCAGTACTTC
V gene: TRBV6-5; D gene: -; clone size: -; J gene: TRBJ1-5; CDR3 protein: CASSYSGGGNQPQHF; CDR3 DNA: TGTGCCAGCAGTTATTCGGGGGGGGGTAATCAGCCCCAGCATTTT
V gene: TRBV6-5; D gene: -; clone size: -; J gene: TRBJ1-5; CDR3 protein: CASTEGANNQPQHF; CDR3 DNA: TGTGCCAGCACGGAGGGTGCGAACAATCAGCCCCAGCATTTT
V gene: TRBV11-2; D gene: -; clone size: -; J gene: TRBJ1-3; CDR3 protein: CASSLVEARSGNTIYF; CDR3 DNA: TGTGCCAGCAGCTTAGTCGAAGCCCGCTCTGGAAACACCATATATTTT
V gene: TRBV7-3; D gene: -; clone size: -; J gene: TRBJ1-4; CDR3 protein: CASSYYRDVGTPREKLFF; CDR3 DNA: TGTGCCAGCAGCTATTACCGCGACGTCGGGACACCTCGGGAAAAACTGTTTTTT